One sample yielded the 8 T cell receptor beta chains listed below, sequenced in a study of naive and memory T cell subsets. Both TRBC1 and TRBC2 were covered by a beta constant-region primer of two equimolar oligonucleotides. TCRdb reprocessed the UMI-ligation and nested PCR reads with MiXCR, giving one entry per CDR3 protein. The table lists 29,000 or so distinct CDR3 sequences, approximately 11% of them singletons. The sequencing input was effector memory CD4+ T cells from blood. Described subset: effector memory, CD45RA- CD27-. The receptors were sampled from a human donor in good health.

This clonotype was seen only a few times. The V gene is TRBV12-3 or TRBV12-4, the J gene TRBJ2-2, with no clear D. The CDR3 runs to 14 residues. V was pared by 4 bases and J by 1 base, with 7 bases between. The CDR3 coding sequence is TGTGCCAGCAGTTCCCAGCAGAACACCGGGGAGCTGTTTTTT. Protein: CASSSQQNTGELFF.

This clonotype was found many times. This rearrangement joins TRBV20-1 to TRBJ1-1, with unresolved D. V was clipped by 3 bases and J by 2 bases, with 4 bases between them. The CDR3 runs to 11 residues. Germline V gene data show CDR1 as DFQATT and CDR2 as SNEGSKA (reference sequence). For the CDR3, the DNA is TGCAGTGCTAGGCCAAACACTGAAGCTTTCTTT. It yields the protein CSARPNTEAFF.

In this sample, this clonotype turned up many times. The CDR3: CSARVGQSKQYF. The CDR3, as DNA: TGCAGTGCTAGAGTTGGACAGTCTAAGCAGTACTTC. V gene TRBV20-1 combines with J gene TRBJ2-7, with D possibly matching TRBD1 (6 bases). The germline V gene has CDR1 DFQATT and CDR2 SNEGSKA (reference sequence). The CDR3 is 12 residues long. The V gene lost 1 base and the J gene lost 8 bases, with 12 bases spanning the gap.

This clonotype was counted a few times. V is TRBV5-1 and J is TRBJ2-1, with 7 bases identical to TRBD1. Trimming cost V 4 bases and J 2 bases; bases outside gene matches: 3. The CDR3 spans 14 residues. Germline CDR1 reads SGHRS; CDR2 reads YFSETQ. The CDR3 is CASSGGQAYNEQFF. In nucleotides, the CDR3 is TGCGCCAGCAGCGGAGGACAGGCCTACAATGAGCAGTTCTTC.

This clonotype has a handful of counts. V is TRBV14 and J is TRBJ2-2, with 9 bases aligning to TRBD2. The ends lost 4 bases at V and 7 bases at J; junction bases unmatched: 10. The germline V gene encodes CDR1 SGHDN and CDR2 FVKESK. This CDR3 region has 16 residues. The CDR3 region is CASSLIVGTSLGELFF. In DNA, the CDR3 is TGTGCCAGCAGCCTTATAGTGGGGACTAGCCTCGGGGAGCTGTTTTTT.

The V call is TRBV12-3 or TRBV12-4, the J call TRBJ2-1, with D perhaps matching TRBD2 (5 bases). This CDR3 comprises 15 residues. V was shortened by 5 bases and J by 0 bases, with 11 bases between the two germline ends. The CDR3 spells CASSILGNSYNEQFF. In nucleotides, the CDR3 is TGTGCCAGCAGTATTCTCGGGAACTCCTACAATGAGCAGTTCTTC.

The chain joins TRBV3-1 to TRBJ1-1; TRBD1 is a possible D gene (6 bases). There are 13 residues in the CDR3. The germline V gene encodes CDR1 LGHDT and CDR2 YNNKEL (reference sequence). Between the trimmed V and J ends, which lost 2 bases and 5 bases, there was a span of 9 bases. CDR3 coding DNA: TGTGCCAGCAGCCAACCAGGGGAGACTGAAGCTTTCTTT. Amino acids: CASSQPGETEAFF. The full variable domain, with the rest looked up from reference TRBV3-1 and TRBJ1-1, is DTAVSQTPKYLVTQMGNDKSIKCEQNLGHDTMYWYKQDSKKFLKIMFSYNNKELIINETVPNRFSPKSPDKAHLNLHINSLELGDSAVYFCASSQPGETEAFFGQGTRLTVV.

This clonotype has a count of ten or more. The chain links TRBV6-5 to TRBJ2-7; D is perhaps TRBD2 (5 bases). Looked up from germline, CDR1 is MNHEY and CDR2 is SVGAGI. The CDR3 has 12 residues. V lost 4 bases to trimming and J lost 6 bases, with 10 bases between them. The DNA of the CDR3 is TGTGCCAGCAGTTCGCCGGGAATCGAGCAGTACTTC. Protein: CASSSPGIEQYF.